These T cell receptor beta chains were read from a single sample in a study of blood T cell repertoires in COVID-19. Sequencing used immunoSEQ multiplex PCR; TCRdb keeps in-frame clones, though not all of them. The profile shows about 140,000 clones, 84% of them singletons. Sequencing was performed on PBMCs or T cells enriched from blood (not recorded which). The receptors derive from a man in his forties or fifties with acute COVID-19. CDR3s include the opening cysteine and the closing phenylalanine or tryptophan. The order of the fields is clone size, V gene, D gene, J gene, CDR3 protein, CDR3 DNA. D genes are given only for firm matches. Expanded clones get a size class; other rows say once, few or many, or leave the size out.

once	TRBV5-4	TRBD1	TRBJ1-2	CASSWTGGAEGYTF	TGTGCCAGCAGCTGGACAGGGGGCGCCGAGGGCTACACCTTC
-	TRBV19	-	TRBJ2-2	CASSIRSGELFF	TGTGCCAGTAGTATCCGGTCCGGGGAGCTGTTTTTT
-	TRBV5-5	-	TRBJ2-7	CASRSFGGRLAYEQYF	TGTGCCAGCAGATCCTTCGGCGGCAGATTAGCCTACGAGCAGTACTTC
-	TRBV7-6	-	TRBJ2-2	CASSPARTANTGELFF	TGTGCCAGCAGCCCAGCCCGGACAGCGAACACCGGGGAGCTGTTTTTT
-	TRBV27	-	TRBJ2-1	CASRASGSSYNEQFF	TGTGCCAGCAGAGCAAGCGGAAGCTCCTACAATGAGCAGTTCTTC
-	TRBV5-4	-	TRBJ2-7	CASSGGLVRYEQYF	TGTGCCAGCAGCGGCGGCCTAGTTAGGTACGAGCAGTACTTC
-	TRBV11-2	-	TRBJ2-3	CASTNPSTDTQYF	TGTGCCAGTACAAACCCTAGCACAGATACGCAGTATTTT
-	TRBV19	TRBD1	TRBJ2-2	CASNPRGPGELFF	TGTGCCAGTAATCCCAGGGGGCCCGGGGAGCTGTTTTTT
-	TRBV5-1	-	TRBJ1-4	CASSFFPATNEKLFF	TGCGCCAGCAGCTTTTTTCCAGCAACTAATGAAAAACTGTTTTTT
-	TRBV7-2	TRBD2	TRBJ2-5	CASSQGLAGTETQYF	TGTGCCAGCAGCCAGGGACTAGCGGGCACAGAGACCCAGTACTTC
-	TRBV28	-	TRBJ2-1	CATEGNTPIQFF	TGTGCCACCGAGGGCAATACACCAATTCAGTTCTTC